This entry describes one T cell receptor (beta chain). The same CDR3 is also encoded by other DNA sequences in this sample. Germline CDR1 and CDR2: GTSNPN and SVGIG (reference sequence). The ends were cut back, 0 bases at V and 2 bases at J, with 5 bases in the middle. There are 13 residues in the CDR3. This specimen comes from a study of blood T cell repertoires in COVID-19. Sequencing was performed with immunoSEQ multiplex PCR; in TCRdb, only in-frame clones are kept and a portion is missing. The sample contains approximately 160,000 clones, 70% to 90% of which appear only once. The origin of this receptor is a woman in her fifties or sixties who had recovered from COVID-19. V is TRBV30 and J is TRBJ1-5; no clear D. The sequenced sample consisted of PBMCs or T cells enriched from blood (not recorded which). In DNA form, the CDR3 reads TGTGCCTGGAGTGTGCGGGGCAATCAGCCCCAGCATTTT. Residues: CAWSVRGNQPQHF.